These 17 T cell receptor beta chains originate from one sample sequenced in a study of vaccination and CD4 T cells after COVID-19. With the Oncomine TCR Beta short-read assay, DNA from cultured CD4+ T cells was sequenced. TCRdb re-analysed the PCR reads in MiXCR, keeping a single row per CDR3 protein. The data show more than 4,500 distinct CDR3 sequences, with around 43% seen just once and just over 60% held by the top ten. Treatment specified: approximately 9-day PBMC culture with coronavirus spike peptide pools or control peptides (ViraFEST assay). These receptors are not linked to any known antigen. The sequenced sample was CD4+ T cells from blood, cultured in vitro. The source is a human donor who had recovered from COVID-19.

The chain has TRBV6-1 and TRBJ2-7; possibly TRBD2 for D (6 bases). V dropped 10 bases and J dropped 4 bases, with 20 bases sitting between them. The CDR3 totals 14 residues. Germline loops: CDR1 MNHNS, CDR2 SASEGT. The CDR3: CAIETGLALYEQYF. The DNA for the CDR3 is TGTGCCATCGAGACGGGACTGGCCCTTTACGAGCAGTACTTC.

This rearrangement joins TRBV24-1 to TRBJ2-5; D is unclear. The CDR3 extends over 13 amino acids. Trimming removed 4 bases at V and 7 bases at J, with 12 bases between. Germline lookup yields CDR1 KGHDR and CDR2 SFDVKD. The CDR3 protein is CATSDPSTGTQYF. CDR3 nucleotide sequence: TGTGCCACCAGTGACCCCAGTACCGGGACCCAGTACTTC.

This clonotype was recorded once. The rearrangement links TRBV6-1 to TRBJ1-5; 7 bases map to TRBD1. Trimming at V came to 6 bases and at J to 4 bases, leaving 6 bases not matched to a gene. CDR1 is MNHNS and CDR2 is SASEGT in the germline V gene. The CDR3 contains 14 residues. The CDR3: CASRLAGGNQPQHF. The DNA of the CDR3 is TGTGCCAGCAGACTAGCAGGGGGTAATCAGCCCCAGCATTTT.

The rearrangement links TRBV10-3 to TRBJ1-1, with D perhaps TRBD1 (6 bases). Germline V gene lookup returns CDR1 ENHRY and CDR2 SYGVKD. Trimming pared 10 bases from V and 0 bases from J, leaving 18 bases between. The CDR3 runs to 15 residues. CDR3 in amino acids: CASSQLGQMNTEAFF. The CDR3, as DNA: TGTGCCAGCAGCCAGTTAGGACAGATGAACACTGAAGCTTTCTTT.

This chain uses TRBV11-2 with TRBJ2-7; TRBD2 aligns across 13 bases. The CDR3 is made up of 17 amino acids. Germline CDR1 and CDR2: SGHAT and FQNNGV. J was trimmed by 2 bases and V by 5 bases; bases with no gene match: 9. The DNA of the CDR3 is TGTGCCAGCAGCCCTGGGACTAGCGGGACCTATACCTACGAGCAGTACTTC. Residues: CASSPGTSGTYTYEQYF.

This clonotype was seen a handful of times. The CDR3 sequence: CASSLRSSGANVLTF. The CDR3 DNA reads TGTGCCAGCAGCTTAAGGTCATCTGGGGCCAACGTCCTGACTTTC. V usage is TRBV5-6 and J usage is TRBJ2-6; unclear D gene. CDR1 and CDR2 (germline): SGHDT, YYEEEE. Trimming pared 2 bases from V and 1 base from J, leaving 7 bases between. The CDR3 is 15 amino acids.

Only a few counts were recorded for this clonotype. This chain links TRBV2 with TRBJ2-7; 9 positions match TRBD2. This CDR3 has 14 amino acids. Trimming cost V 2 bases and J 3 bases; bases outside gene matches: 2. CDR1 and CDR2 (germline): SNHLY, FYNNEI. Here the CDR3 reads CASSEQRGVYEQYF. For the CDR3, the DNA is TGTGCCAGCAGTGAACAGCGGGGGGTCTACGAGCAGTACTTC.

This rearrangement joins TRBV3-1 to TRBJ1-6; a possible D gene is TRBD1 (6 bases). The CDR3 is made up of 14 amino acids. The germline V gene encodes CDR1 LGHDT and CDR2 YNNKEL (reference sequence). The germline V and J ends were trimmed by 0 bases and 14 bases, with 14 bases remaining between them. CDR3: CASSQDWEGGALHF. The DNA of the CDR3 is TGTGCCAGCAGCCAAGACTGGGAGGGGGGAGCCCTCCACTTT.

In this sample, this clonotype turned up a few times. This rearrangement joins TRBV11-2 to TRBJ1-1; no clear D. Trimming cost V 5 bases and J 3 bases, with 13 bases left between them. Germline assignment: CDR1 SGHAT and CDR2 FQNNGV. This CDR3 region has 14 residues. The CDR3 sequence is CASSPKGAHTEAFF. CDR3 nucleotide sequence: TGTGCCAGCAGCCCCAAGGGAGCTCACACTGAAGCTTTCTTT.

The J gene is TRBJ1-2, the V gene TRBV7-9; perhaps TRBD1 as D (6 bases). CDR3 size: 14 residues. Germline lookup yields CDR1 SEHNR and CDR2 FQNEAQ (reference sequence). V was cut by 7 bases and J by 2 bases, with 14 bases left in between. CDR3 in amino acids: CASTPGHGNYGYTF. In DNA, the CDR3 is TGTGCCAGCACTCCGGGACACGGGAACTATGGCTACACCTTC.

This sequence joins TRBV10-3 and TRBJ2-5; weak D call: TRBD1 (6 bases). The CDR3 extends over 16 amino acids. Trimming cost V 4 bases and J 1 base, with 16 bases left between them. Germline CDR1 and CDR2: ENHRY and SYGVKD. This CDR3 is CAISGDRQASQETQYF. In DNA form, the CDR3 reads TGTGCCATCAGTGGAGATAGACAGGCGAGCCAAGAGACCCAGTACTTC.

Written as DNA, the CDR3 is TGTGCCAGCAGCTCATCTAGCGGCCGACAAGAGACCCAGTACTTC. Encoded protein: CASSSSSGRQETQYF. The chain employs TRBV11-2 and TRBJ2-5; 7 bases are a match to TRBD2. The CDR3 spans 15 residues. The germline CDR1 and CDR2 sequences are SGHAT and FQNNGV. V trimming: 4 bases; J trimming: 2 bases; junction bases outside the gene matches: 7.

The chain joins TRBV6-5 to TRBJ2-1; a weak D match, TRBD2 (6 bases). The CDR3 runs 17 residues. Germline V gene data show CDR1 as MNHEY and CDR2 as SVGAGI. V lost 0 bases to trimming and J lost 4 bases, with 16 bases between them. For the CDR3, the DNA is TGTGCCAGCAGTTACTCACCCCCCAGCGGGCTATACAATGAGCAGTTCTTC. The encoded protein is CASSYSPPSGLYNEQFF.

This clonotype was seen just once. The CDR3 does not end in the conserved phenylalanine or tryptophan, so this is likely a read error. CDR3 in DNA: TGCAGTTCCTCGGGAGGGACTGTGAACACTGAAGCTTTCCTT. Translated, it gives CSSSGGTVNTEAFL. The chain links TRBV20-1 to TRBJ1-1; tentative D call: TRBD1 (5 bases). This CDR3 is 14 amino acids long. V lost 8 bases and J 0 bases, leaving 16 bases between the germline ends. Looked up from germline, CDR1 is DFQATT and CDR2 is SNEGSKA (reference sequence).

The chain couples TRBV20-1 to TRBJ2-2; the D gene is possibly TRBD2 (7 bases). The CDR3 loop spans 16 amino acids. V shed 3 bases and J shed 6 bases, with 20 bases lying between them. Germline CDR1 and CDR2: DFQATT and SNEGSKA (reference sequence). The CDR3 DNA reads TGCAGTGCTAGGGTTGTGGAGGGGGGGGGCTCCGGGGAGCTGTTTTTT. It yields the protein CSARVVEGGGSGELFF.

The rearrangement joins TRBV20-1 to TRBJ2-3; 11 nucleotides align to TRBD2. After removal of 5 bases from V and 5 bases from J, the junction contained 15 bases not matched to a gene. CDR1 DFQATT and CDR2 SNEGSKA come from the germline V gene (reference sequence). There are 17 residues in the CDR3. CDR3 loop: CSARKLAGGPVIDTQYF. The CDR3 DNA reads TGCAGTGCTCGGAAGTTAGCGGGGGGGCCAGTCATAGATACGCAGTATTTT.

The chain couples TRBV2 to TRBJ2-3; D is undetermined. CDR3 size: 13 residues. Germline V CDR1 and CDR2: SNHLY, FYNNEI. Deletions cut 7 bases from V and 4 bases from J, with 12 bases between. CDR3 nucleotide sequence: TGTGCCAGCACCGGACGGCCGGCAGATACGCAGTATTTT. Its protein is CASTGRPADTQYF.